This TCR beta chain was sequenced for a study of T cell responses to AZD1222 COVID-19 vaccine. Points from the study as a whole: Clonal diversity may have been underestimated in mostly white British donors.

The CDR3 sequence is 12 residues long. Deletions cut 1 base from V and 12 bases from J, with 15 bases between. From germline, CDR1 is GTSNPN and CDR2 SVGIG (reference sequence). Turning to this clone: Its antigen is unknown.

Some clones are missing from TCRdb's copy, which holds only in-frame ones; the method was immunoSEQ multiplex PCR. The table lists approximately 180,000 clones, around nine tenths of them singletons, with around 2.6% in the top ten. This sample comprised peripheral blood, obtained on day 0 of AZD1222 vaccination. This rearrangement joins TRBV30 to TRBJ1-1; D gene uncertain. The origin of this receptor is an adult in good health. The CDR3 nucleotides read TGTGCCTGGAGTGACTCCGGGAGATTTCCTTTCTTT. Its protein product is CAWSDSGRFPFF.